These 29 T cell receptor beta chains were sequenced from one sample in a study of cytomegalovirus exposure and HLA in healthy donors. PCR involved 60 Vbeta and 13 Jbeta primers. Profiled with immunoSEQ multiplex PCR; TCRdb holds only in-frame clones, not every one. The data show 140,000 to 150,000 clones, with roughly 10% seen just once and 1.5% to 2% held by the top ten. Sequences were obtained from PBMCs. The origin of the receptors is a male donor in good health and CMV-seronegative.

Here the CDR3 DNA reads TGTGCCAGCAGCTTGCCTAGTTCCTACGAGCAGTACTTC. Translated: CASSLPSSYEQYF. The chain links TRBV5-8 to TRBJ2-7; D ambiguous. Between the trimmed V and J ends, which lost 1 base and 1 base, there was a span of 6 bases. Germline loops: CDR1 SGHTS, CDR2 YDEGEE. The CDR3 is made up of 13 amino acids.

Comment on this clone: One end of the junction is discordant with germline, which a read error may explain. V and J are TRBV5-4 and TRBJ2-7; TRBD2 aligns across 13 bases. Per the germline V gene, CDR1 is SGHNT and CDR2 is YYREEE (reference sequence). The CDR3 is made up of 16 amino acids. CDR3 bases: TGTGCCAGCAGCCTGGGGACTAGCGGGGCCTCCTACGAGCCGTACTTC. Its protein product is CASSLGTSGASYEPYF.

This clone was recorded a few times. This chain links TRBV18 with TRBJ1-4, with TRBD1 as a possible D gene (6 bases). Germline CDR1 is KGHSH and CDR2 is LQKENI. The V end lost 2 bases, the J end lost 7 bases, and 17 bases lay between the germline ends. The CDR3 length is 16 residues. The CDR3 reads CASSPNPSGAGEKLFF. The CDR3, as DNA: TGTGCCAGCTCACCAAATCCATCAGGGGCGGGTGAAAAACTGTTTTTT.

This clone was counted only a few times. J is TRBJ2-5 and V is TRBV2; D is perhaps TRBD2 (6 bases). V gave up 8 bases and J gave up 5 bases, with 6 bases separating them. Germline V gene lookup returns CDR1 SNHLY and CDR2 FYNNEI. The CDR3 extends over 10 amino acids. The CDR3 DNA reads as TGTGCCAGCGGGAGGGAGACCCAGTACTTC. Amino acid sequence: CASGRETQYF.

The V call is TRBV2, the J call TRBJ2-2; no clear D gene. The V and J ends lost 8 bases and 2 bases respectively, with 6 bases between them. Germline CDR1 reads SNHLY; CDR2 reads FYNNEI. This CDR3 contains 12 residues. The CDR3 spells CASVLNTGELFF. The CDR3 DNA is TGTGCCAGCGTACTTAACACCGGGGAGCTGTTTTTT.

The table lists this clone with a few counts. The chain recombines TRBV7-2 with TRBJ2-1; tentative D call: TRBD2 (7 bases). V dropped 5 bases and J dropped 2 bases, with 16 bases sitting between them. CDR1 SGHTA and CDR2 FQGNSA come from the germline V gene. The length of the CDR3 is 16 residues. DNA for the CDR3: TGTGCCAGCAGCCCTCCCCCGGGGGGCCCCTACAATGAGCAGTTCTTC. It is translated as CASSPPPGGPYNEQFF.

This clone was seen a handful of times. The rearrangement joins TRBV30 to TRBJ2-5, with a tentative D call TRBD2 (6 bases). Per the germline V gene, CDR1 is GTSNPN and CDR2 is SVGIG (reference sequence). The CDR3 has 14 residues. The V and J ends lost 3 bases and 2 bases respectively, with 13 bases between them. CDR3 region: CAWRSAGRQETQYF. The CDR3 DNA is TGTGCCTGGAGATCGGCGGGGAGACAAGAGACCCAGTACTTC.

In this sample, this clone turned up a few times. V is TRBV30 and J is TRBJ2-5; no clear D gene. Trimming left V 1 base short and J 5 bases short, with 8 bases between. CDR3 length: 12 amino acids. Germline-derived CDR1 and CDR2 are GTSNPN and SVGIG (reference sequence). The CDR3 DNA is TGTGCCTGGAGTGACAAGGAGGAGACCCAGTACTTC. It yields the protein CAWSDKEETQYF.

This clone has just a few counts. The J gene is TRBJ2-7, the V gene TRBV19; 7 nucleotides match TRBD2. Losses at the gene ends were 3 bases for V and 0 bases for J; bases not matched to a gene: 5. The CDR3 is made up of 15 amino acids. Germline assignment: CDR1 LNHDA and CDR2 SQIVND (reference sequence). This chain's CDR3 is CASSIIGGSSYEQYF. In DNA form, the CDR3 reads TGTGCCAGTAGTATCATCGGCGGGAGCTCCTACGAGCAGTACTTC.

This clone was counted between two and nine times. This chain links TRBV19 with TRBJ2-5; D possibly corresponds to TRBD2 (7 bases). Germline V gene lookup returns CDR1 LNHDA and CDR2 SQIVND (reference sequence). V lost 3 bases, J lost 2 bases, and 10 bases lay in between. The CDR3 sequence is 14 residues long. For the CDR3, the DNA is TGTGCCAGTAGTATGGCGGGGGCGCAAGAGACCCAGTACTTC. Protein product: CASSMAGAQETQYF.

The table lists this clone with a few counts. The V and J genes are TRBV10-3 and TRBJ2-7; D perhaps matches TRBD1 (5 bases). Deletions cut 6 bases from V and 0 bases from J, with 15 bases between. CDR1 and CDR2 (germline): ENHRY, SYGVKD. The CDR3 totals 15 residues. The DNA of the CDR3 is TGTGCCATCAGGAGAGACAGTTCCAGCTCCTACGAGCAGTACTTC. The encoded protein is CAIRRDSSSSYEQYF.

The chain combines TRBV7-8 with TRBJ1-2; weak D call: TRBD1 (6 bases). V lost 4 bases to trimming and J lost 5 bases, with 11 bases between them. CDR1 is SGHVS, CDR2 FQNEAQ, per germline. CDR3 length equals 13 residues. The CDR3 here is CASSSTGEYGYTF. CDR3 nucleotide sequence: TGTGCCAGCAGCTCGACAGGTGAATATGGCTACACCTTC.

The gene calls are TRBV28 and TRBJ1-2, with a possible D match to TRBD1 (5 bases). The ends were cut back, 5 bases at V and 8 bases at J, with 12 bases in the middle. Germline V gives CDR1 MDHEN, CDR2 SYDVKM. This CDR3 comprises 12 residues. CDR3 loop: CASSPDTRGYTF. DNA of the CDR3: TGTGCCAGCAGTCCGGACACACGGGGCTACACCTTC.

A few counts support this clone. This chain connects TRBV28 to TRBJ2-2; TRBD2 might be the D (5 bases). Trimming shortened V by 2 bases and J by 4 bases, and 11 bases separated the two germline ends. The germline V gene encodes CDR1 MDHEN and CDR2 SYDVKM. The CDR3 is 15 amino acids. For the CDR3, the DNA is TGTGCCAGCAGTTTAGGCTCTAGCAGCACCGGGGAGCTGTTTTTT. Translated: CASSLGSSSTGELFF.

This chain uses TRBV7-8 with TRBJ2-7; D gene uncertain. V was clipped by 5 bases and J by 2 bases, with 16 bases between them. Germline lookup yields CDR1 SGHVS and CDR2 FQNEAQ. This CDR3 region has 15 residues. The CDR3 DNA follows: TGTGCCAGCAGCAACCTAATGCACTTTACCTACGAGCAGTACTTC. It codes for CASSNLMHFTYEQYF.

This clone was counted a few times. The V and J genes are TRBV5-4 and TRBJ2-7, with 7 nucleotides matching TRBD1. Per germline, CDR1 SGHNT and CDR2 YYREEE (reference sequence). V dropped 3 bases and J dropped 2; count of bases not matched to a gene: 2. The CDR3 sequence is 13 residues long. Here the CDR3 DNA reads TGTGCCAGCAGCTCGGGACAGACCTACGAGCAGTACTTC. Protein product: CASSSGQTYEQYF.

The chain combines TRBV18 with TRBJ2-5, with TRBD2 matching over 7 bases. Near its end, the DNA agrees better with TRBJ2-7, so the J call may be wrong. Germline CDR1 is KGHSH and CDR2 is LQKENI. This CDR3 has 14 amino acids. The CDR3 bases are TGTGCCAGCTCACCGGCGGGGGAAGCCTACGAGCAGTACTTC. Translating it yields CASSPAGEAYEQYF.

The rearrangement uses TRBV4-3 and TRBJ2-7; a possible D gene is TRBD2 (6 bases). The CDR3 runs 14 residues. Trimming took off 4 bases at V and 4 bases at J, with 14 bases between the two ends. Germline lookup yields CDR1 LGHNA and CDR2 YSLEER. The CDR3 sequence is CASSRVAGTYEQYF. The CDR3 nucleotides read TGCGCCAGCAGCCGAGTTGCAGGGACTTACGAGCAGTACTTC.

This chain joins TRBV7-9 and TRBJ1-4; D is undetermined. CDR3 length: 19 residues. Trimming took 1 base from V and 4 from J, leaving 22 bases between them. Germline loops: CDR1 SEHNR, CDR2 FQNEAQ (reference sequence). The CDR3 loop reads CASSLGVPSSYALNEKLFF. CDR3 nucleotides: TGTGCCAGCAGCTTAGGTGTCCCGTCCTCCTACGCTCTTAATGAAAAACTGTTTTTT.

The CDR3 is CASSVSTAGGPYEQYF. CDR3 DNA sequence: TGTGCCAGCAGCGTATCCACCGCGGGAGGGCCCTACGAGCAGTACTTC. The chain has TRBV9 and TRBJ2-7; the match to TRBD2 covers 9 bases. Germline V gene data show CDR1 as SGDLS and CDR2 as YYNGEE. V lost 1 base to trimming and J lost 2 bases; unmatched junction nucleotides: 7. This CDR3 region has 16 residues.

In its sample, this clone was seen a few times. This rearrangement joins TRBV7-2 to TRBJ1-5; weak D call: TRBD1 (5 bases). V dropped 2 bases and J dropped 1 base, with 9 bases sitting between them. Per germline, CDR1 SGHTA and CDR2 FQGNSA. The CDR3 spans 15 residues. CDR3 loop: CASSLSGGSNQPQHF. In DNA form, the CDR3 reads TGTGCCAGCAGCTTATCGGGGGGGAGCAATCAGCCCCAGCATTTT.

There are a few counts of this clone. The chain has TRBV4-3 and TRBJ2-7; possibly TRBD2 for D (6 bases). Between the trimmed V and J ends, which lost 1 base and 6 bases, there was a span of 10 bases. Germline V gene lookup returns CDR1 LGHNA and CDR2 YSLEER. The CDR3 runs 13 residues. The CDR3: CASSQGLEGEQYF. CDR3 sequence (DNA): TGCGCCAGCAGCCAAGGACTAGAGGGCGAGCAGTACTTC.

The sample holds a few counts of this clone. This CDR3 is CSAEGDNYGYTF. The CDR3 nucleotides read TGCAGCGCCGAAGGGGATAACTATGGCTACACCTTC. The V and J genes are TRBV29-1 and TRBJ1-2; possibly TRBD1 for D (5 bases). There are 12 residues in the CDR3. CDR1 SQVTM and CDR2 ANQGSEA come from the germline V gene. The germline V and J ends were trimmed by 7 bases and 1 base, with 10 bases remaining between them.

The rearrangement joins TRBV19 to TRBJ2-2, with TRBD1 identical over 12 bases. The trim removed 3 bases at V and 4 bases at J, leaving 18 bases unmatched. In germline, CDR1 is LNHDA, CDR2 SQIVND (reference sequence). The CDR3 consists of 21 residues. The CDR3 bases are TGTGCCAGTAGTATTGATGGGACAGGGGGCGAGGTCCTGTTCTGCACCGGGGAGCTGTTTTTT. Translation: CASSIDGTGGEVLFCTGELFF.

This clone was found a few times. The chain combines TRBV7-8 with TRBJ1-3; no firm D call. The germline CDR1 and CDR2 sequences are SGHVS and FQNEAQ. The ends were cut back, 8 bases at V and 2 bases at J, with 4 bases in the middle. This CDR3 comprises 11 residues. CDR3 protein: CASGPGNTIYF. Written as DNA, the CDR3 is TGTGCCAGCGGGCCTGGAAACACCATATATTTT.

In its sample, this clone was seen a few times. The V gene is TRBV28, the J gene TRBJ2-4; TRBD1 agrees at 9 bases. Germline trimming cut 3 bases from V and 7 bases from J; bases unmatched to any gene: 4. The CDR3 totals 14 residues. Germline V gene lookup returns CDR1 MDHEN and CDR2 SYDVKM. CDR3 coding DNA: TGTGCCAGCAGTTTTTCCGGACAGGGGAACATTCAGTACTTC. It encodes CASSFSGQGNIQYF. Looking up the rest from reference TRBV28 and TRBJ2-4 gives the full variable domain: DVKVTQSSRYLVKRTGEKVFLECVQDMDHENMFWYRQDPGLGLRLIYFSYDVKMKEKGDIPEGYSVSREKKERFSLILESASTNQTSMYLCASSFSGQGNIQYFGAGTRLSVL.

This clone was picked up a small number of times. The chain recombines TRBV5-8 with TRBJ2-1, with D possibly TRBD2 on 6 matching bases. CDR3 size: 15 residues. Trimming removed 0 bases from V and 1 base from J, with 8 bases in between. Germline assignment: CDR1 SGHTS and CDR2 YDEGEE. The DNA for the CDR3 is TGTGCCAGCAGCTTGGGGGGGAGGTCCTACAATGAGCAGTTCTTC. Its protein is CASSLGGRSYNEQFF.

This clone was seen more than once but under ten times. The chain joins TRBV28 to TRBJ1-4, with TRBD1 as a possible D gene (6 bases). The CDR3 loop spans 15 amino acids. Germline-derived CDR1 and CDR2 are MDHEN and SYDVKM. The V end was cut by 6 bases, the J end by 3 bases, with 14 bases between. The DNA for the CDR3 is TGTGCCAGCAGCCGCCGCAGGGGAGCTAATGAAAAACTGTTTTTT. Amino acids: CASSRRRGANEKLFF.

The V gene is TRBV5-8, the J gene TRBJ2-3; D may be TRBD2 (5 bases). This CDR3 comprises 15 residues. CDR1 SGHTS and CDR2 YDEGEE come from the germline V gene. V was clipped by 4 bases and J by 3 bases, with 15 bases between them. The CDR3, as DNA: TGTGCCAGCAGCCGGGGAATCGAGAGGACAGATACGCAGTATTTT. Protein product: CASSRGIERTDTQYF.